This TCR beta chain was obtained from a study of shared clonotypes between healthy human individuals. The overall study: Each donor's CD8 memory used one plate, CD8 naive two, each CD4 subset three.

The input for sorted-subset replicate PCRs was around 200 ng DNA, tens of thousands of T cell genomes. Per the authors' pipeline: Without quality scores, immunoSEQ junctional reads could not be filtered like full-length reads. The protocol was immunoSEQ multiplex PCR, while the TCRdb copy is restricted to in-frame clones and leaves out a portion. D and trimming come from the DNA, and the V and J calls and clone size come from that table. The repertoire includes 2,100,000 or so clones, approximately 94% of them detected once, and 0.1% to 0.15% sits in the top ten. For this clone: Other DNA sequences of this sample code for an identical CDR3.

V dropped 3 bases and J dropped 5 bases, with 10 bases sitting between them. CDR1 KGHSH and CDR2 LQKENI come from the germline V gene. The CDR3 loop spans 13 amino acids. Sequenced input: naive CD4+ T cells sorted from blood. Subset meaning: CD45RA+ positively selected. This chain links TRBV18 with TRBJ1-2; D perhaps matches TRBD1 (6 bases). This TCR derives from a man aged 18 to 30 in good health. DNA of the CDR3: TGTGCCAGCTCACCGGGGCAGGGGTATGGCTACACCTTC. This gives the protein CASSPGQGYGYTF.